This entry is about one T cell receptor beta chain. This entry comes from a study of blood T cell repertoires in COVID-19. Study context: Acute-phase and convalescent COVID-19 samples originated in the United States, Italy and Spain.

Sequencing used immunoSEQ multiplex PCR; TCRdb keeps in-frame clones, though not all of them. The sample lists 150,000 to 200,000 clones; around 72% were seen once. This CDR3 comprises 15 residues. CDR1 is MGHDK, CDR2 SYGVNS, per germline. V dropped 4 bases and J dropped 7; count of bases not matched to a gene: 6. V gene TRBV25-1 combines with J gene TRBJ2-2; 10 bases map to TRBD2. The sequenced sample consisted of peripheral blood. This sequence originates from a woman over 75 with acute or convalescent COVID-19. CDR3 in amino acids: CASSGSSGSHGELFF. The DNA for the CDR3 is TGTGCCAGCAGTGGGTCTAGCGGGAGTCACGGGGAGCTGTTTTTT.